The 25 T cell receptor beta chains in this list originate from one sample, sequenced in a study of OX40 agonist ivuxolimab in advanced cancers. Sequenced by immunoSEQ multiplex PCR; TCRdb stores in-frame clones only, minus some. This repertoire shows tens of thousands of clones, approximately 89% found once; its top ten account for around 1.1%. Source: CD4+ or CD8+ T cells sorted from blood, taken in a trial of the OX40 agonist ivuxolimab. The source of these receptors is an adult with an advanced solid tumor such as melanoma, head and neck, liver or kidney cancer.

The chain recombines TRBV11-2 with TRBJ2-3; D could derive from TRBD1 or TRBD2 (6 bases each). Germline CDR1 and CDR2: SGHAT and FQNNGV. The CDR3 extends over 14 amino acids. The germline V and J ends were trimmed by 5 bases and 4 bases, with 13 bases remaining between them. CDR3 bases: TGTGCCAGCAGCCAACAAGGGGGGCCAGATACGCAGTATTTT. This gives the protein CASSQQGGPDTQYF.

The chain carries TRBV5-1 and TRBJ1-4, with D tentatively TRBD1 (6 bases). V was trimmed by 3 bases and J by 4 bases, leaving 19 bases between them. The germline V gene has CDR1 SGHRS and CDR2 YFSETQ. CDR3 length equals 17 residues. CDR3 sequence reads: CASSSTGQTSGNEKLFF. The CDR3 DNA is TGCGCCAGCAGCTCGACAGGTCAGACATCGGGTAATGAAAAACTGTTTTTT.

The chain couples TRBV15 to TRBJ1-6; 10 nucleotides line up with TRBD1. Trimming removed 2 bases from V and 10 bases from J; junction bases left unmatched: 17. Per germline, CDR1 LNHNV and CDR2 YYDKDF (reference sequence). The CDR3 sequence is 19 residues long. The CDR3 loop is CATSRYPPRSGTGVSPLHF. In DNA, the CDR3 is TGTGCCACCAGCAGATACCCCCCCCGTTCCGGGACAGGGGTATCACCCCTCCACTTT.

V usage is TRBV30 and J usage is TRBJ1-4, with 10 bases aligning to TRBD1. Per the germline V gene, CDR1 is GTSNPN and CDR2 is SVGIG (reference sequence). The CDR3 consists of 15 residues. With V trimmed by 3 bases and J by 8 bases, 9 bases remained unmatched. CDR3 DNA sequence: TGTGCCTGGAGGGGGACAGGGGATCGTAGAGAAAAACTGTTTTTT. Translated, it gives CAWRGTGDRREKLFF. The whole variable domain, filled in from reference TRBV30 and TRBJ1-4, reads SQTIHQWPATLVQPVGSPLSLECTVEGTSNPNLYWYRQAAGRGLQLLFYSVGIGQISSEVPQNLSASRPQDRQFILSSKKLLLSDSGFYLCAWRGTGDRREKLFFGSGTQLSVL.

The chain employs TRBV5-1 and TRBJ2-5, with 7 bases matching TRBD1. The J segment lost 2 bases and the V segment lost 5 bases, leaving 3 bases of the junction unmatched. Germline values: CDR1 SGHRS, CDR2 YFSETQ. This CDR3 has 13 amino acids. The CDR3 sequence: CASRQGQQETQYF. CDR3 in DNA: TGCGCCAGCAGACAGGGACAGCAAGAGACCCAGTACTTC. Using reference TRBV5-1 and TRBJ2-5 for the parts outside the CDR3, the full variable domain is KAGVTQTPRYLIKTRGQQVTLSCSPISGHRSVSWYQQTPGQGLQFLFEYFSETQRNKGNFPGRFSGRQFSNSRSEMNVSTLELGDSALYLCASRQGQQETQYFGPGTRLLVL.

The rearrangement uses TRBV4-2 and TRBJ2-1; possibly TRBD1 for D (6 bases). This CDR3 comprises 16 residues. Germline CDR1 is LGHNA and CDR2 is YNFKEQ. The ends were cut back, 0 bases at V and 5 bases at J, with 14 bases in the middle. The CDR3 is CASSQEWGPGHNEQFF. CDR3 bases: TGTGCCAGCAGCCAAGAATGGGGGCCTGGCCACAATGAGCAGTTCTTC.

Notes on this clone: At one of its ends the junction is not consistent with the germline gene, which may arise from a read error. The chain carries TRBV7-9 and TRBJ2-6, with D perhaps matching TRBD1 or TRBD2 (6 bases each). The CDR3 consists of 15 residues. The germline V gene encodes CDR1 SEHNR and CDR2 FQNEAQ (reference sequence). The CDR3: CASGLGGHGANVLTF. CDR3 DNA: TGTGCCAGCGGCTTGGGGGGACATGGGGCCAACGTCCTGACTTTC.

This rearrangement joins TRBV19 to TRBJ1-2; perhaps TRBD1 as D (6 bases). The CDR3 covers 15 residues. Germline V gene sequence: CDR1 LNHDA, CDR2 SQIVND (reference sequence). The V gene lost 5 bases and the J gene lost 4 bases, with 17 bases spanning the gap. CDR3 sequence: CASSQARGAAYGYTF. For the CDR3, the DNA is TGTGCCAGTAGTCAAGCCCGGGGGGCGGCCTATGGCTACACCTTC.

The rearrangement uses TRBV18 and TRBJ2-5; 9 nucleotides align to TRBD2. CDR1 is KGHSH and CDR2 is LQKENI in the germline V gene. The CDR3 totals 16 residues. V gave up 5 bases and J gave up 4 bases; unmatched junction bases: 11. CDR3 sequence: CASSSPGLALGETQYF. The CDR3 DNA reads as TGTGCCAGCTCATCCCCCGGACTAGCGCTGGGAGAGACCCAGTACTTC.

This rearrangement joins TRBV2 to TRBJ2-7; TRBD2 is a possible D gene (7 bases). Germline assignment: CDR1 SNHLY and CDR2 FYNNEI. The CDR3 has 13 amino acids. The V and J ends lost 6 bases and 11 bases respectively, with 20 bases between them. CDR3 sequence reads: CASREWAGAPEYF. The CDR3 DNA reads as TGTGCCAGCAGGGAGTGGGCGGGGGCCCCCGAGTACTTC.

The chain links TRBV19 to TRBJ2-7; 9 bases are a match to TRBD1. Germline V gene lookup returns CDR1 LNHDA and CDR2 SQIVND (reference sequence). V dropped 5 bases and J dropped 5; count of bases not matched to a gene: 13. The CDR3 contains 16 residues. Written as DNA, the CDR3 is TGTGCCAGTAGTGCCGTTACTACGGGACAGGGTAACGAGCAGTACTTC. This translates into CASSAVTTGQGNEQYF.

This chain joins TRBV4-2 and TRBJ2-7; 10 bases agree with TRBD1. The CDR3 runs 15 residues. CDR1 is LGHNA, CDR2 YNFKEQ, per germline. After removal of 4 bases from V and 6 bases from J, the junction contained 9 bases not matched to a gene. This chain's CDR3 is CASSPGTGERREQYF. Here the CDR3 DNA reads TGTGCCAGCAGCCCTGGGACAGGGGAGAGACGCGAGCAGTACTTC.

The chain joins TRBV30 to TRBJ1-5; 7 bases match TRBD1. Germline V gene lookup returns CDR1 GTSNPN and CDR2 SVGIG (reference sequence). With V trimmed by 2 bases and J by 0 bases, 10 bases remained unmatched. CDR3 length equals 17 residues. In DNA form, the CDR3 reads TGTGCCTGGAGTTCGGGGAGGGGGCCTAATAGCAATCAGCCCCAGCATTTT. It specifies CAWSSGRGPNSNQPQHF.

The V gene is TRBV6-1, the J gene TRBJ2-7; 8 nucleotides agree with TRBD2. The V gene end was trimmed by 7 bases and the J gene end by 10 bases; junction bases not matched to a gene: 15. The CDR3 has 14 residues. Germline CDR1 MNHNS, CDR2 SASEGT. The CDR3 DNA sequence: TGTGCCAGCACGGGGGGGGCAGGCGGTTGGGAACAGTACTTC. Its protein is CASTGGAGGWEQYF.

The chain combines TRBV27 with TRBJ2-1; maybe TRBD2 (5 bases). The germline CDR1 and CDR2 sequences are MNHEY and SMNVEV (reference sequence). Trimming took 6 bases from V and 3 from J, leaving 12 bases between them. The CDR3 has 14 amino acids. The CDR3 spells CASSLEGGYNEQFF. The DNA of the CDR3 is TGTGCCAGCAGCCTAGAGGGCGGCTACAATGAGCAGTTCTTC.

The V and J genes are TRBV18 and TRBJ2-4; D is undetermined. Germline V gene data show CDR1 as KGHSH and CDR2 as LQKENI. Trimming removed 2 bases at V and 3 bases at J, with 29 bases between. The CDR3 has 21 residues. The CDR3, as DNA: TGTGCCAGCTCACCAGTGCCGGTGCGTCAGAGCCCTAGACTTGGCAAAAACATTCAGTACTTC. Translation gives CASSPVPVRQSPRLGKNIQYF.

The J gene is TRBJ1-1, the V gene TRBV4-1; TRBD1 might be the D (6 bases). The V gene's germline CDR1 is MGHRA and CDR2 YSYEKL. The CDR3 loop spans 14 amino acids. V was clipped by 7 bases and J by 5 bases, with 17 bases between them. The CDR3 DNA reads TGCGCCAGCATGCCGAATACAGGGAATACTGAAGCTTTCTTT. Encoded protein: CASMPNTGNTEAFF.

Here the CDR3 DNA reads TGTGCCAGCGCGGGTCAGGGATACGCTCAGCCCCAGCATTTT. Amino acid sequence: CASAGQGYAQPQHF. The chain links TRBV2 to TRBJ1-5; tentative D call: TRBD1 (5 bases). Germline V gene sequence: CDR1 SNHLY, CDR2 FYNNEI. The V end was cut by 8 bases, the J end by 6 bases, with 17 bases between. There are 14 residues in the CDR3.

This clone appeared once. The chain employs TRBV25-1 and TRBJ2-7; 7 nucleotides match TRBD1. CDR1 and CDR2 (germline): MGHDK, SYGVNS. The ends lost 4 bases at V and 7 bases at J; junction bases unmatched: 7. The length of the CDR3 is 13 residues. The CDR3 DNA reads TGTGCCAGCAGTGGGGACAGTATTCGGGAGCAGTACTTC. Protein sequence: CASSGDSIREQYF.

CDR3 sequence reads: CASSTQGSGYGYTF. In DNA, the CDR3 is TGTGCCAGTAGTACACAGGGATCTGGCTATGGCTACACCTTC. The V gene is TRBV19, the J gene TRBJ1-2; possibly TRBD1 for D (6 bases). This CDR3 has 14 amino acids. Germline CDR1 and CDR2: LNHDA and SQIVND (reference sequence). The germline V and J ends were trimmed by 4 bases and 4 bases, with 13 bases remaining between them.

The chain is built from TRBV6-5 and TRBJ2-7, with a weak D call TRBD1 (7 bases). Germline V CDR1 and CDR2: MNHEY, SVGAGI. The length of the CDR3 is 14 residues. V lost 9 bases and J 1 base, leaving 16 bases between the germline ends. In DNA, the CDR3 is TGTGCCAGTCGCCGGGAGACAGGGTCCTACGAGCAGTACTTC. Translation: CASRRETGSYEQYF.

The rearrangement links TRBV2 to TRBJ2-5; no reliable D call. V lost 7 bases and J 0 bases, leaving 15 bases between the germline ends. CDR1 is SNHLY and CDR2 is FYNNEI in the germline V gene. This CDR3 region has 15 residues. CDR3 in amino acids: CASTIGDTYQETQYF. CDR3 DNA sequence: TGTGCCAGCACAATTGGGGATACGTACCAAGAGACCCAGTACTTC.

The CDR3 loop reads CASSYSASGALGQFF. The CDR3 nucleotides are TGTGCCAGCAGTTACTCGGCTAGCGGGGCCCTGGGGCAGTTCTTC. The rearrangement uses TRBV6-5 and TRBJ2-1; TRBD2 agrees at 9 bases. CDR3 length: 15 amino acids. With V trimmed by 0 bases and J by 12 bases, 9 bases remained unmatched. Germline CDR1 MNHEY, CDR2 SVGAGI.

The genes are TRBV10-3 and TRBJ2-5; TRBD1 matches 7 bases. CDR1 ENHRY and CDR2 SYGVKD come from the germline V gene. This CDR3 is 15 amino acids long. Trimming at V came to 6 bases and at J to 2 bases, leaving 9 bases not matched to a gene. The CDR3 nucleotides are TGTGCCATCAGAAGAAACTTACAGGGGCAAGAGACCCAGTACTTC. Translation gives CAIRRNLQGQETQYF.

The chain couples TRBV7-9 to TRBJ2-5, with a weak D call TRBD1 (5 bases). V dropped 5 bases and J dropped 2 bases, with 9 bases sitting between them. Germline lookup yields CDR1 SEHNR and CDR2 FQNEAQ (reference sequence). The CDR3 totals 13 residues. CDR3 DNA: TGTGCCAGCAGCCCAGGGCAGCAAGAGACCCAGTACTTC. Encoded protein: CASSPGQQETQYF.